The 17 T cell receptor beta chains below come from one sample, sequenced in a study of vaccination and CD4 T cells after COVID-19. Oncomine TCR Beta short-read sequencing was applied to DNA from cultured CD4+ T cells. TCRdb ran MiXCR on the PCR reads and lists one entry per CDR3 protein. In the table there are fewer than 15,000 distinct CDR3 sequences, approximately 55% of which are singletons. Antigens for these TCRs are unknown. The treatment is: approximately nine-day PBMC culture with coronavirus spike peptide pools or control peptides (ViraFEST assay). Sequencing was performed on CD4+ T cells from blood, cultured in vitro, taken before SARS-CoV-2 vaccination. The source is a human donor who had recovered from COVID-19.

V usage is TRBV6-5 and J usage is TRBJ2-5; D may match TRBD1 or TRBD2 (5 bases each). V shed 0 bases and J shed 9 bases, with 11 bases lying between them. Germline V CDR1 and CDR2: MNHEY, SVGAGI. The CDR3 spans 13 residues. CDR3 nucleotides: TGTGCCAGCAGTTACTCTCTTTGGGGGTCCCAGTACTTC. Amino acid sequence: CASSYSLWGSQYF.

This chain connects TRBV28 to TRBJ1-1, with D possibly TRBD1 on 6 matching bases. Germline V gene data show CDR1 as MDHEN and CDR2 as SYDVKM. With 5 bases removed from V and 2 bases from J, the gap between germline ends came to 15 bases. CDR3 length: 15 residues. CDR3 sequence: CASSRGGARNTEAFF. The CDR3 DNA sequence: TGTGCCAGCAGTCGCGGGGGGGCGAGAAACACTGAAGCTTTCTTT. The full variable domain, in which reference TRBV28 and TRBJ1-1 provide the parts outside the CDR3, is DVKVTQSSRYLVKRTGEKVFLECVQDMDHENMFWYRQDPGLGLRLIYFSYDVKMKEKGDIPEGYSVSREKKERFSLILESASTNQTSMYLCASSRGGARNTEAFFGQGTRLTVV.

The rearrangement joins TRBV12-3 or TRBV12-4 to TRBJ1-5; D perhaps matches TRBD1 (5 bases). The CDR3 is 14 residues long. Trimming stripped 2 bases from V and 3 bases from J, with 8 bases between. The CDR3 here is CASSLSGPNQPQHF. In DNA, the CDR3 is TGTGCCAGCAGTTTATCGGGGCCCAATCAGCCCCAGCATTTT.

The CDR3 loop is CAGYRPGQDQPQHF. The CDR3 bases are TGTGCCGGGTATCGTCCGGGACAAGATCAGCCCCAGCATTTT. This chain uses TRBV21-1 with TRBJ1-5; the D call of TRBD1 is as the table states it, not checked on the DNA. TRBV21-1 is deemed a pseudogene. The CDR3 consists of 14 residues.

This CDR3 is CASSLKGGNTEAFF. In nucleotides, the CDR3 is TGTGCCAGCAGTTTAAAAGGGGGGAACACTGAAGCTTTCTTT. The J gene is TRBJ1-1, the V gene TRBV6-2 or TRBV6-3; weak D call: TRBD1 (6 bases). This CDR3 has 14 amino acids. V dropped 4 bases and J dropped 1 base, with 10 bases sitting between them. Germline CDR1 reads MNHEY; CDR2 reads SVGEGT.

The chain carries TRBV6-1 and TRBJ2-7; 7 bases line up with TRBD1. After removal of 10 bases from V and 3 bases from J, the junction contained 6 bases not matched to a gene. CDR1 and CDR2 from the germline V gene are MNHNS and SASEGT. The CDR3 loop spans 12 amino acids. The chain's CDR3 is CATGTEVYEQYF. In DNA form, the CDR3 reads TGTGCCACCGGGACAGAAGTCTACGAGCAGTACTTC.

The V call is TRBV5-6, the J call TRBJ2-5, with D maybe TRBD2 (6 bases). Germline CDR1 reads SGHDT; CDR2 reads YYEEEE. This CDR3 comprises 13 residues. V was cut by 1 base and J by 4 bases, with 8 bases left in between. The DNA of the CDR3 is TGTGCCAGCAGCTTGTGGGGGGTAGAGACCCAGTACTTC. Translating gives CASSLWGVETQYF. The whole variable domain, remainder taken from reference TRBV5-6 and TRBJ2-5, is DAGVTQSPTHLIKTRGQQVTLRCSPKSGHDTVSWYQQALGQGPQFIFQYYEEEERQRGNFPDRFSGHQFPNYSSELNVNALLLGDSALYLCASSLWGVETQYFGPGTRLLVL.

The gene calls are TRBV27 and TRBJ1-2; 11 nucleotides align to TRBD1. In germline, CDR1 is MNHEY, CDR2 SMNVEV (reference sequence). V trimming: 6 bases; J trimming: 1 base; junction bases outside the gene matches: 10. This CDR3 contains 17 residues. DNA of the CDR3: TGTGCCAGCAGCCCATGGGACAGGGGGGGAGGTAACTATGGCTACACCTTC. Amino acids: CASSPWDRGGGNYGYTF.

The rearrangement uses TRBV23-1 and TRBJ2-7; 7 positions match TRBD2. TRBV23-1 is known as an ORF, though its function is uncertain. J was trimmed by 0 bases and V by 6 bases; bases with no gene match: 2. This CDR3 is 13 amino acids long. Written as DNA, the CDR3 is TGCGCCAGCAGGCCTAGCGGCTCCTACGAGCAGTACTTC. It specifies CASRPSGSYEQYF.

This clonotype was counted between two and nine times. The rearrangement joins TRBV19 to TRBJ1-2; D is uncertain. The V gene's germline CDR1 is LNHDA and CDR2 SQIVND (reference sequence). This CDR3 spans 16 amino acids. Trimming stripped 6 bases from V and 0 bases from J, with 17 bases between. The CDR3 sequence is CASSPGKSRANYGYTF. CDR3 nucleotides: TGTGCCAGTAGCCCCGGGAAGTCGAGAGCTAACTATGGCTACACCTTC.

This chain joins TRBV19 and TRBJ2-5; tentative D call: TRBD1 (5 bases). Trimming took 2 bases from V and 2 from J, leaving 18 bases between them. Per germline, CDR1 LNHDA and CDR2 SQIVND (reference sequence). This CDR3 contains 17 residues. CDR3 loop: CASSITLEQDRQETQYF. CDR3 DNA sequence: TGTGCCAGTAGTATAACCTTGGAACAGGATCGACAAGAGACCCAGTACTTC. Together with reference TRBV19 and TRBJ2-5, the CDR3 gives the full variable domain: DGGITQSPKYLFRKEGQNVTLSCEQNLNHDAMYWYRQDPGQGLRLIYYSQIVNDFQKGDIAEGYSVSREKKESFPLTVTSAQKNPTAFYLCASSITLEQDRQETQYFGPGTRLLVL.

J is TRBJ2-5 and V is TRBV12-3 or TRBV12-4; 7 bases are shared with TRBD1. This CDR3 contains 14 residues. The trim removed 5 bases at V and 3 bases at J, leaving 6 bases unmatched. CDR3 amino acids: CASSRQGVEETQYF. The CDR3 bases are TGTGCCAGCAGTCGACAGGGAGTGGAAGAGACCCAGTACTTC.

This clonotype was found a few times. The chain carries TRBV6-5 and TRBJ1-5; D remains unclear. CDR3 size: 17 residues. Trimming removed 2 bases at V and 0 bases at J, with 14 bases between. CDR1 and CDR2 from the germline V gene are MNHEY and SVGAGI. The DNA of the CDR3 is TGTGCCAGCAGTTACGACCCCGACGGGTATAGCAATCAGCCCCAGCATTTT. Its protein is CASSYDPDGYSNQPQHF.

This clonotype was detected only a few times. The chain recombines TRBV28 with TRBJ2-7; D possibly matches TRBD1 or TRBD2 (5 bases each). The germline V gene has CDR1 MDHEN and CDR2 SYDVKM. The CDR3 extends over 15 amino acids. V dropped 7 bases and J dropped 2 bases, with 18 bases sitting between them. The CDR3 protein is CASTSTGTETYEQYF. The CDR3 DNA follows: TGTGCCAGCACCTCAACCGGGACGGAGACCTACGAGCAGTACTTC.

The sample holds a few counts of this clonotype. The chain links TRBV6-1 to TRBJ1-6, with D unresolved. Germline-derived CDR1 and CDR2 are MNHNS and SASEGT. Trimming took off 6 bases at V and 1 base at J, with 7 bases between the two ends. The CDR3 is 14 amino acids. The CDR3 here is CASRKGSYNSPLHF. The CDR3 DNA sequence: TGTGCCAGCAGGAAGGGTTCCTATAATTCACCCCTCCACTTT.

The chain combines TRBV20-1 with TRBJ1-6; D call uncertain. CDR1 is DFQATT, CDR2 SNEGSKA, per germline (reference sequence). The CDR3 totals 13 residues. The V end was cut by 4 bases, the J end by 10 bases, with 14 bases between. The CDR3 bases are TGCAGTGCTATACAGACCGGTGACTCACCCCTCCACTTT. Encoded protein: CSAIQTGDSPLHF.

V is TRBV5-1 and J is TRBJ1-2, with 8 bases that match TRBD1. With V trimmed by 2 bases and J by 6 bases, 6 bases remained unmatched. The CDR3 spans 14 residues. Germline values: CDR1 SGHRS, CDR2 YFSETQ. CDR3: CASSLGQGGDGYTF. As DNA, the CDR3 is TGCGCCAGCAGCTTAGGACAGGGAGGAGATGGCTACACCTTC.